What follows are 20 T cell receptor beta chains derived from one specimen sequenced in a study of T-cell memory formation after mild COVID-19. TCRdb called the 5' RACE reads again in MiXCR, with one record for every CDR3 protein. The data contain hundreds of thousands of distinct CDR3 sequences, approximately 8.4% of them seen just once; the ten biggest clones take up around a fifth. The sequencing input was PBMCs or a T cell subset sorted from them (not recorded which). All receptors come from a man younger than 35 who had mild COVID-19 (a few samples of this study predate the infection). Cell type and time point are not known.

The rearrangement links TRBV18 to TRBJ2-2; the D gene is possibly TRBD2 (6 bases). Germline CDR1 and CDR2: KGHSH and LQKENI. The V end was cut by 5 bases, the J end by 0 bases, with 13 bases between. This CDR3 has 16 residues. The CDR3 DNA follows: TGTGCCAGCTCATCAATTGCGGGGACGAACACCGGGGAGCTGTTTTTT. Encoded protein: CASSSIAGTNTGELFF. The full variable domain, its missing parts supplied by reference TRBV18 and TRBJ2-2, is NAGVMQNPRHLVRRRGQEARLRCSPMKGHSHVYWYRQLPEEGLKFMVYLQKENIIDESGMPKERFSAEFPKEGPSILRIQQVVRGDSAAYFCASSSIAGTNTGELFFGEGSRLTVL.

With regard to this clonotype: Germline and junction disagree at one end, which may indicate a read error. The rearrangement uses TRBV12-3 or TRBV12-4 and TRBJ1-6; D not resolved. CDR3 size: 16 residues. CDR3 loop: CASSTDRSSYNSPLPF. CDR3 sequence (DNA): TGTGCCAGCAGTACGGACCGGAGCTCCTATAATTCACCCCTCCCCTTT.

This clonotype has only a few counts. The chain has TRBV10-3 and TRBJ2-5; TRBD2 matches 12 bases. CDR3 size: 13 residues. From germline, CDR1 is ENHRY and CDR2 SYGVKD. V was clipped by 4 bases and J by 11 bases; unmatched bases: 5. CDR3 DNA sequence: TGTGCCATCAGTGCGACTAGCGGGGGTCCTCAGTACTTC. It codes for CAISATSGGPQYF.

This clonotype was detected only a few times. V and J are TRBV20-1 and TRBJ2-7; no clear D. The CDR3 covers 11 residues. Per germline, CDR1 DFQATT and CDR2 SNEGSKA (reference sequence). Trimming left V 5 bases short and J 5 bases short, with 10 bases between. CDR3 sequence: CSAVQGNEQYV. The CDR3 nucleotides read TGCAGTGCTGTTCAAGGGAACGAGCAGTACGTC.

The chain uses TRBV6-2 or TRBV6-3 and TRBJ2-7; tentatively, D is TRBD2 (6 bases). This CDR3 has 14 residues. The V end lost 5 bases, the J end lost 7 bases, and 18 bases lay between the germline ends. CDR1 is MNHEY, CDR2 SVGEGT, per germline. The CDR3 nucleotides read TGTGCCAGCAGTCCGGGCGGGACCCGCCGGGAGCAGTACTTC. Translation: CASSPGGTRREQYF.

This clonotype was detected a few times. This chain connects TRBV7-9 to TRBJ1-1, with TRBD1 matching over 7 bases. The CDR3 extends over 16 amino acids. V lost 5 bases and J lost 1; bases outside the gene matches: 10. The V gene's germline CDR1 is SEHNR and CDR2 FQNEAQ (reference sequence). This chain's CDR3 is CASSPEMGQTNTEAFF. CDR3 coding DNA: TGTGCCAGCAGCCCTGAAATGGGACAGACGAACACTGAAGCTTTCTTT. Variable domain in full (rest from reference TRBV7-9 and TRBJ1-1): DTGVSQNPRHKITKRGQNVTFRCDPISEHNRLYWYRQTLGQGPEFLTYFQNEAQLEKSRLLSDRFSAERPKGSFSTLEIQRTEQGDSAMYLCASSPEMGQTNTEAFFGQGTRLTVV.

The CDR3 DNA follows: TGTGCCAGCAGCGTAGCAGTAGGGGGTGAGCAGTTCTTC. Translated, it gives CASSVAVGGEQFF. This rearrangement joins TRBV9 to TRBJ2-1, with D tentatively TRBD1 (6 bases). V gave up 0 bases and J gave up 9 bases, with 10 bases separating them. The CDR3 loop spans 13 amino acids. Germline CDR1 reads SGDLS; CDR2 reads YYNGEE.

DNA of the CDR3: TGTGCCAGCAGCTCAGGGGTGATTGGCCGTCAGCCCCAGCATTTT. It yields the protein CASSSGVIGRQPQHF. The genes are TRBV7-2 and TRBJ1-5, with D maybe TRBD1 (6 bases). This CDR3 contains 15 residues. Looked up from germline, CDR1 is SGHTA and CDR2 is FQGNSA. Trimming cost V 4 bases and J 6 bases, with 16 bases left between them.

This clonotype was seen at least ten times. The rearrangement links TRBV12-3 or TRBV12-4 to TRBJ1-4; D uncertain. V lost 1 base, J lost 4 bases, and 4 bases lay in between. This CDR3 has 13 amino acids. In DNA, the CDR3 is TGTGCCAGCAGTTTAGACAGTAATGAAAAACTGTTTTTT. As protein: CASSLDSNEKLFF.

This clonotype was detected a few times. The chain uses TRBV7-2 and TRBJ2-5; D is unclear. The V and J ends lost 2 bases and 2 bases respectively, with 12 bases between them. CDR1 is SGHTA and CDR2 is FQGNSA in the germline V gene. The CDR3 extends over 15 amino acids. This CDR3 is CASSLNQAGQETQYF. CDR3 DNA sequence: TGTGCCAGCAGCTTAAACCAGGCTGGGCAAGAGACCCAGTACTTC.

The chain couples TRBV27 to TRBJ2-1; D is undetermined. CDR3 length: 14 residues. The germline CDR1 and CDR2 sequences are MNHEY and SMNVEV (reference sequence). V gave up 2 bases and J gave up 8 bases, with 13 bases separating them. The chain's CDR3 is CASSLGLVFDEQFF. The CDR3 nucleotides are TGTGCCAGCAGTTTAGGCCTAGTCTTCGATGAGCAGTTCTTC.

This clonotype was seen ten or more times. V gene TRBV7-9 combines with J gene TRBJ2-3; a weak D match, TRBD1 (6 bases). The CDR3 contains 12 residues. CDR1 and CDR2 from the germline V gene are SEHNR and FQNEAQ (reference sequence). Deletions cut 2 bases from V and 6 bases from J, with 6 bases between. The DNA for the CDR3 is TGTGCCAGCAGCTTACAGGGGGATACGCAGTATTTT. Its translation is CASSLQGDTQYF.

This clonotype has more than one count but fewer than ten. The genes are TRBV5-1 and TRBJ2-5; D is unresolved. V dropped 5 bases and J dropped 4 bases, with 12 bases sitting between them. In germline, CDR1 is SGHRS, CDR2 YFSETQ. There are 13 residues in the CDR3. In DNA form, the CDR3 reads TGCGCCAGCAGGGCTAGGAGAATAGAGACCCAGTACTTC. Translated, it gives CASRARRIETQYF.

This clonotype was seen many times. The V and J genes are TRBV12-3 or TRBV12-4 and TRBJ2-7; D may be TRBD1 or TRBD2 (5 bases each). There are 13 residues in the CDR3. Trimming removed 3 bases from V and 2 bases from J, with 8 bases in between. The CDR3 coding sequence is TGTGCCAGCAGTTTTGGGGGTCCCTACGAGCAGTACTTC. The encoded protein is CASSFGGPYEQYF.

This clonotype appeared a few times. This sequence joins TRBV20-1 and TRBJ2-5, with 8 bases matching TRBD1. Germline V lookup: CDR1 DFQATT, CDR2 SNEGSKA (reference sequence). This CDR3 has 13 residues. Trimming at V came to 5 bases and at J to 4 bases, leaving 6 bases not matched to a gene. The chain's CDR3 is CSAPRTGRETQYF. The CDR3 region has the DNA TGCAGTGCTCCGCGGACAGGGCGAGAGACCCAGTACTTC.

This clonotype was seen more than once but under ten times. The V and J genes are TRBV6-4 and TRBJ2-2; D unclear. Trimming took off 2 bases at V and 3 bases at J, with 10 bases between the two ends. The V gene's germline CDR1 is MRHNA and CDR2 SNTAGT. The CDR3 has 15 residues. The CDR3 loop reads CASSDQPGHTGELFF. The CDR3 nucleotides read TGTGCCAGCAGTGACCAGCCAGGCCACACCGGGGAGCTGTTTTTT.

There are a few counts of this clonotype. The DNA of the CDR3 is TGTGCCAGCAGTATCCGACAGGATAATTCACCCCTCCACTTT. As protein: CASSIRQDNSPLHF. The chain has TRBV6-1 and TRBJ1-6; possibly TRBD1 for D (6 bases). The length of the CDR3 is 14 residues. Germline CDR1 reads MNHNS; CDR2 reads SASEGT. Trimming took 5 bases from V and 5 from J, leaving 10 bases between them.

Many counts were recorded for this clonotype. The chain is built from TRBV12-3 or TRBV12-4 and TRBJ2-7; maybe TRBD2 (5 bases). The CDR3 extends over 14 amino acids. Trimming took off 5 bases at V and 3 bases at J, with 14 bases between the two ends. CDR3 amino acids: CASSPRIGGYEQYF. The CDR3 DNA reads as TGTGCCAGCAGTCCTAGGATCGGAGGCTACGAGCAGTACTTC.

The V gene is TRBV4-3, the J gene TRBJ2-3; weak D call: TRBD1 (6 bases). Germline V gives CDR1 LGHNA, CDR2 YSLEER. Trimming removed 0 bases at V and 3 bases at J, with 7 bases between. This CDR3 has 14 residues. The CDR3 bases are TGCGCCAGCAGCCAAGAGGGGGCAACAGATACGCAGTATTTT. Translation: CASSQEGATDTQYF.

The gene calls are TRBV6-5 and TRBJ2-1; tentatively, D is TRBD2 (5 bases). The CDR3 runs to 15 residues. In germline, CDR1 is MNHEY, CDR2 SVGAGI. Trimming shortened V by 7 bases and J by 8 bases, and 21 bases separated the two germline ends. The CDR3 loop reads CASTYASSRLDEQFF. The CDR3 DNA is TGTGCCAGCACCTACGCCTCTAGCAGGCTGGATGAGCAGTTCTTC.